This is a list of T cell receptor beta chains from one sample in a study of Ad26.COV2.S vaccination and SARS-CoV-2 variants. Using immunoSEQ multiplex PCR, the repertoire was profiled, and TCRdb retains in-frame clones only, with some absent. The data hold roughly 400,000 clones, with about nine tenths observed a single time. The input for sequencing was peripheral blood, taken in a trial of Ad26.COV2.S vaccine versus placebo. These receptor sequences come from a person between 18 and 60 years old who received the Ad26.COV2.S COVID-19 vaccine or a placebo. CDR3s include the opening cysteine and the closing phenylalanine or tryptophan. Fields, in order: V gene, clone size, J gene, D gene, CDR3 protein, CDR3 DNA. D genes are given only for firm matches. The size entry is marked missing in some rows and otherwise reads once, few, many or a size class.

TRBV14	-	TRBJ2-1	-	CASSPREKTYNEQFF	TGTGCCAGCAGCCCCAGGGAGAAAACCTACAATGAGCAGTTCTTC
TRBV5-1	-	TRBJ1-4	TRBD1	CASSTGQPTNEKLFF	TGCGCCAGCAGCACGGGACAGCCAACTAATGAAAAACTGTTTTTT
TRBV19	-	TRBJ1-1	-	CASRSQEANTEAFF	TGTGCCAGTAGATCCCAGGAGGCTAACACTGAAGCTTTCTTT
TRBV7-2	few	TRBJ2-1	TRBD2	CASTREPYNEQFF	TGTGCCAGTACGCGGGAGCCCTACAATGAGCAGTTCTTC
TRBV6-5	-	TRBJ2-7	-	CASRRLHSYEQYF	TGTGCCAGCAGGAGACTACACTCCTACGAGCAGTACTTC
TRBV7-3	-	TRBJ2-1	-	CASSLTGQNEQFF	TGTGCCAGCAGCTTAACCGGGCAAAATGAGCAGTTCTTC
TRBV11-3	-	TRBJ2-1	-	CASSSTAHNEQFF	TGTGCCAGCAGCTCGACGGCCCACAATGAGCAGTTCTTC
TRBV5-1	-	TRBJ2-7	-	CASSLAGGSYEQYF	TGCGCCAGCAGCTTGGCCGGTGGCTCCTACGAGCAGTACTTC
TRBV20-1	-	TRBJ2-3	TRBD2	CSASSGIADTQYF	TGCAGTGCTAGTAGCGGGATTGCAGATACGCAGTATTTT
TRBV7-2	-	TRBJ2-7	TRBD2	CASSPGLAGDYEQYF	TGTGCCAGCAGCCCTGGACTAGCGGGAGACTACGAGCAGTACTTC
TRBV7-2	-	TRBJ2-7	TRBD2	CASSLVGTRYYEQYF	TGTGCCAGCAGCTTAGTTGGGACTAGATACTACGAGCAGTACTTC
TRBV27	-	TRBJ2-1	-	CASSLWWEGQGGEQFF	TGTGCCAGCAGTTTATGGTGGGAGGGCCAAGGGGGTGAGCAGTTCTTC
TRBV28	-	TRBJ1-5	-	CASSLVLGNQPQHF	TGTGCCAGCAGTTTGGTTTTGGGTAATCAGCCCCAGCATTTT
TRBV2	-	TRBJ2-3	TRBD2	CASGASGRARGDTQYF	TGTGCCAGCGGGGCTAGCGGGAGGGCCAGGGGAGATACGCAGTATTTT
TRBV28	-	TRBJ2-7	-	CASSLSLYEQYF	TGTGCCAGCAGTTTAAGTCTCTACGAGCAGTACTTC
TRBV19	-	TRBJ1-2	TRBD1	CASSTDRGRGGYTF	TGTGCCAGTAGTACGGACAGGGGGCGCGGGGGCTACACCTTC
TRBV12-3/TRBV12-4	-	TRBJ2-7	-	CASRQQSSYEQYF	TGTGCCAGCCGACAGCAGAGCTCCTACGAGCAGTACTTC
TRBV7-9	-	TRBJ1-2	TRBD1	CASSLRQGASYGYTF	TGTGCCAGCAGCTTACGACAGGGGGCTTCCTATGGCTACACCTTC
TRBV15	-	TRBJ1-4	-	CATSRELTGFNEKLFF	TGTGCCACCAGCAGGGAATTGACAGGATTTAATGAAAAACTGTTTTTT
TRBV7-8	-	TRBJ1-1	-	CASSSLRVDTEAFF	TGTGCCAGCAGCTCCCTCAGGGTCGACACTGAAGCTTTCTTT
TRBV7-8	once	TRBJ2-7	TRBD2	CASSLNPASGSFEQYF	TGTGCCAGCAGCTTAAATCCGGCTAGCGGCTCGTTCGAGCAGTACTTC
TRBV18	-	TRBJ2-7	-	CASSPPQAYEQYF	TGTGCCAGCTCACCCCCCCAGGCCTACGAGCAGTACTTC